This T cell receptor beta chain was recovered during a study of T cells in Graves' hyperthyroidism and ophthalmopathy. From RNA transcripts, TCR beta CDR3 regions were amplified. The HTBI primer set was used in a first-round RT-PCR of the TCR CDR3. One entry per CDR3 protein, called by TCRdb with MiXCR from the multiplex PCR reads. Among around 300,000 distinct CDR3 sequences listed, less than 30% were seen once. V dropped 5 bases and J dropped 2 bases, with 6 bases sitting between them. The CDR3 extends over 12 amino acids. Germline V CDR1 and CDR2: LNHNV, YYDKDF (reference sequence). Many counts were recorded for this clonotype.

This rearrangement joins TRBV15 to TRBJ1-2, with unresolved D. Sequences were obtained from blood. This TCR came from a man aged 35-49 years with Graves' hyperthyroidism that later progressed to Graves' ophthalmopathy. The CDR3 here is CATSQSNYGYTF. The CDR3 DNA sequence: TGTGCCACCAGCCAATCAAACTATGGCTACACCTTC.